The clone carrying this T cell receptor (beta chain) appeared many times. TCRdb reanalysed the 5' RACE reads using MiXCR and keeps one entry per CDR3 protein. Altogether roughly 72,000 distinct CDR3 sequences are present, around an eighth being singletons, with the ten largest covering 2.7%. This sample was taken from a study of early T cells in non-severe SARS-CoV-2 infection. About the study: Sequencing of bulk RNA from unsorted whole blood was done, without chain pairing.

The germline V gene has CDR1 ENHRY and CDR2 SYGVKD. The CDR3 contains 16 residues. The ends were cut back, 5 bases at V and 5 bases at J, with 19 bases in the middle. The chain has TRBV10-3 and TRBJ2-1; no reliable D call. The TCR comes from an adult who was a healthcare worker with PCR-confirmed SARS-CoV-2 infection or an uninfected control (not recorded which). Sequencing was performed on whole blood, taken at baseline. CDR3 in amino acids: CAISPAGRSRNNEQFF. CDR3 DNA: TGTGCCATCAGTCCAGCCGGGCGGTCCCGTAACAATGAGCAGTTCTTC.